These 27 T cell receptor beta chains were sequenced from one sample in a study of blood T cells in healthy people across ages. The authors ran a second PCR of 7 to 11 cycles using a sample-barcoded 5' primer and a J-beta primer mix. TCRdb fed the 5' RACE reads into MiXCR, producing one record per CDR3 protein. The data hold 1.2 million to 1.5 million distinct CDR3 sequences, with around two fifths observed a single time. The material sequenced was blood. These receptors all stem from a woman aged 18-29 years in good health.

This clonotype showed up many times. The chain is built from TRBV7-9 and TRBJ1-2; D is perhaps TRBD1 (5 bases). The germline CDR1 and CDR2 sequences are SEHNR and FQNEAQ (reference sequence). The CDR3 has 16 residues. Between the trimmed V and J ends, which lost 2 bases and 3 bases, there was a span of 16 bases. CDR3 protein: CASSLRDGVRDYGYTF. The CDR3 nucleotides read TGTGCCAGCAGCTTAAGGGACGGGGTCCGTGACTATGGCTACACCTTC.

This chain links TRBV29-1 with TRBJ2-1, with D perhaps TRBD1 or TRBD2 (6 bases each). Trimming pared 7 bases from V and 1 base from J, leaving 14 bases between. CDR1 SQVTM and CDR2 ANQGSEA come from the germline V gene. There are 14 residues in the CDR3. CDR3 in amino acids: CSGRGRLSYNEQFF. The CDR3 DNA is TGCAGCGGTAGGGGGAGGCTGTCCTACAATGAGCAGTTCTTC.

The chain is built from TRBV2 and TRBJ2-3; D unresolved. CDR3 length: 11 residues. Trimming removed 7 bases from V and 13 bases from J, with 15 bases in between. CDR1 and CDR2 (germline): SNHLY, FYNNEI. The CDR3 reads CASTVSWDKYF. The DNA for the CDR3 is TGTGCCAGCACCGTGAGCTGGGATAAGTATTTT.

The chain is built from TRBV4-1 and TRBJ2-1; 10 bases align to TRBD1. The germline gives CDR1 MGHRA, CDR2 YSYEKL. The CDR3 spans 17 residues. J was trimmed by 5 bases and V by 5 bases; bases with no gene match: 12. The DNA for the CDR3 is TGCGCCAGCAGCAGATCCGGGACAGGGGTAATTGACAATGAGCAGTTCTTC. Translation: CASSRSGTGVIDNEQFF.

V gene TRBV7-8 combines with J gene TRBJ2-1; 9 bases align to TRBD2. The CDR3 contains 15 residues. V shed 5 bases and J 4 bases; nucleotides not matched to a gene: 6. Germline V CDR1 and CDR2: SGHVS, FQNEAQ. The chain's CDR3 is CASSEGLAFYNEQFF. CDR3 bases: TGTGCCAGCAGCGAAGGACTAGCGTTTTACAATGAGCAGTTCTTC.

This rearrangement joins TRBV6-1 to TRBJ2-5; 7 bases agree with TRBD1. The DNA matches TRBJ2-7 better at its end, which makes the J call doubtful. CDR3 length: 15 residues. CDR1 is MNHNS and CDR2 is SASEGT in the germline V gene. CDR3 DNA: TGTGCCACTACGATTAGGACAGGAAGGATCGACGAGCAGTACTTC. As protein: CATTIRTGRIDEQYF.

The chain has TRBV28 and TRBJ2-5; D might be TRBD1 (6 bases). V gave up 4 bases and J gave up 4 bases, with 13 bases separating them. The CDR3 consists of 14 residues. Germline V gives CDR1 MDHEN, CDR2 SYDVKM. The CDR3 DNA follows: TGTGCCAGCAGTTCGGGTGGGGGCCGAGAGACCCAGTACTTC. Encoded protein: CASSSGGGRETQYF.

The chain employs TRBV20-1 and TRBJ2-5; D is possibly TRBD1 (5 bases). V was pared by 6 bases and J by 2 bases, with 19 bases between. The CDR3 runs to 15 residues. Germline-derived CDR1 and CDR2 are DFQATT and SNEGSKA (reference sequence). The CDR3 nucleotides are TGCAGTGCCTATGCCCTAGGGGCTTTTCAAGAGACCCAGTACTTC. As protein: CSAYALGAFQETQYF.

This chain joins TRBV4-2 and TRBJ2-1; the match to TRBD2 covers 11 bases. Germline assignment: CDR1 LGHNA and CDR2 YNFKEQ. This CDR3 has 15 amino acids. The V segment lost 6 bases and the J segment 6 bases; nucleotides outside the gene matches: 7. The CDR3 loop reads CASSRTSGSINEQFF. CDR3 sequence (DNA): TGTGCCAGCAGTCGTACTAGCGGGAGTATCAATGAGCAGTTCTTC.

Only a few counts were recorded for this clonotype. The junction departs from germline at one end; a sequencing error may be responsible. The V and J genes are TRBV20-1 and TRBJ2-1; D is uncertain. Germline CDR1 is DFQATT and CDR2 is SNEGSKA (reference sequence). This CDR3 contains 11 residues. CDR3 bases: TGCAGTGCTGGGGATTACAGTGAGCAGTTCTTC. Translating gives CSAGDYSEQFF.

The rearrangement uses TRBV5-1 and TRBJ1-2; D remains unclear. Germline lookup yields CDR1 SGHRS and CDR2 YFSETQ. The CDR3 totals 15 residues. Trimming pared 0 bases from V and 2 bases from J, leaving 11 bases between. CDR3 residues: CASSLGGLLNYGYTF. The DNA of the CDR3 is TGCGCCAGCAGCTTGGGTGGACTGCTAAACTATGGCTACACCTTC.

This chain joins TRBV21-1 and TRBJ2-1; TRBD2 is taken as the D call from the table, unchecked against the DNA. The J call may be faulty, since TRBJ2-7 better matches the DNA end. TRBV21-1 is given as a pseudogene. The CDR3 length is 20 residues. The CDR3 loop is CASSKEGRQHVKNSYNEQYF. The CDR3 nucleotides are TGTGCCAGCAGCAAAGAAGGGAGGCAGCACGTAAAAAACTCCTACAATGAGCAGTACTTC.

The chain carries TRBV6-1 and TRBJ1-5; D is uncertain. V lost 4 bases, J lost 0 bases, and 13 bases lay in between. The CDR3 has 16 residues. In germline, CDR1 is MNHNS, CDR2 SASEGT. CDR3 bases: TGTGCCAGCAGTGGAGCGATGGACTATAGCAATCAGCCCCAGCATTTT. This sequence encodes CASSGAMDYSNQPQHF.

This CDR3 is CASSLETVSNYGYTF. As DNA, the CDR3 is TGTGCCAGCAGCTTAGAAACAGTTTCTAACTATGGCTACACCTTC. The chain recombines TRBV7-6 with TRBJ1-2; the D is unclear. Trimming took off 1 base at V and 0 bases at J, with 9 bases between the two ends. Germline loops: CDR1 SGHVS, CDR2 FNYEAQ. This CDR3 contains 15 residues.

The sample holds a few counts of this clonotype. Written as DNA, the CDR3 is TGCAGTGCTCTTCGGAGCGGCGGCACAGATACGCAGTATTTT. It codes for CSALRSGGTDTQYF. The chain links TRBV20-1 to TRBJ2-3, with TRBD2 as a possible D gene (5 bases). This CDR3 region has 14 residues. With 5 bases removed from V and 1 base from J, the gap between germline ends came to 13 bases. The V gene's germline CDR1 is DFQATT and CDR2 SNEGSKA (reference sequence).

As concerns this clonotype: This may be a read error: a much more frequent sequence differs by one nucleotide. The chain is built from TRBV10-3 and TRBJ2-1; D may be TRBD2 (6 bases). Germline-derived CDR1 and CDR2 are ENHRY and SYGVKD. The CDR3 runs 12 residues. Trimming left V 7 bases short and J 7 bases short, with 11 bases between. This CDR3 is CAITPTRNEQFF. The CDR3 DNA reads as TGTGCCATCACCCCGACTAGAAATGAGCAGTTCTTC.

This clonotype has more than one count but fewer than ten. This rearrangement joins TRBV20-1 to TRBJ1-5; D gene uncertain. The CDR3 is 13 amino acids. Germline V lookup: CDR1 DFQATT, CDR2 SNEGSKA (reference sequence). The V and J ends lost 3 bases and 7 bases respectively, with 13 bases between them. The CDR3 nucleotides are TGCAGTGCTAGGCCTGGTGTTGGGCAGCCCCAGCATTTT. It specifies CSARPGVGQPQHF.

The V and J genes are TRBV20-1 and TRBJ1-5, with TRBD1 as a possible D gene (5 bases). The CDR3 contains 14 residues. Germline V gene data show CDR1 as DFQATT and CDR2 as SNEGSKA (reference sequence). With 6 bases removed from V and 0 bases from J, the gap between germline ends came to 12 bases. The CDR3 DNA reads as TGCAGTGCGGTGCAGGGAAATAGCAATCAGCCCCAGCATTTT. Its protein is CSAVQGNSNQPQHF.

This chain uses TRBV5-1 with TRBJ1-4; no clear D. Germline V gene lookup returns CDR1 SGHRS and CDR2 YFSETQ. This CDR3 is built from 17 residues. Trimming took off 4 bases at V and 0 bases at J, with 16 bases between the two ends. DNA for the CDR3: TGCGCCAGCAGCCTCGGATGGAGTACCACAACTAATGAAAAACTGTTTTTT. Encoded protein: CASSLGWSTTTNEKLFF.

This clonotype has just a few counts. The chain is built from TRBV29-1 and TRBJ2-4, with D tentatively TRBD2 (6 bases). The germline gives CDR1 SQVTM, CDR2 ANQGSEA. Trimming took off 4 bases at V and 4 bases at J, with 17 bases between the two ends. The CDR3 has 15 residues. CDR3: CSVAAPGLVKNIQYF. CDR3 in DNA: TGCAGCGTTGCTGCCCCGGGACTCGTTAAAAACATTCAGTACTTC.

This clonotype was detected only a few times. This rearrangement joins TRBV6-5 to TRBJ2-7, with 8 bases aligning to TRBD2. The CDR3 is made up of 16 amino acids. Germline V gene sequence: CDR1 MNHEY, CDR2 SVGAGI. Unmatched junction bases numbered 7, after V lost 0 bases and J lost 3 bases. The CDR3 here is CASSYSGGGQYYEQYF. The CDR3 DNA sequence: TGTGCCAGCAGTTACTCGGGCGGGGGGCAATACTACGAGCAGTACTTC.

CDR3 sequence (DNA): TGTGCCAGCAGTGCCAGACAGCAAATGAACACTGAAGCTTTCTTT. This translates into CASSARQQMNTEAFF. V gene TRBV12-3 or TRBV12-4 combines with J gene TRBJ1-1; TRBD1 is a possible D gene (5 bases). This CDR3 is built from 15 residues. Trimming stripped 5 bases from V and 0 bases from J, with 13 bases between.

The chain links TRBV6-6 to TRBJ1-6, with a possible D match to TRBD1 (5 bases). The germline CDR1 and CDR2 sequences are MNHNY and SVGAGI (reference sequence). V lost 7 bases and J 9 bases, leaving 16 bases between the germline ends. The CDR3 extends over 14 amino acids. CDR3: CASNLGDLGSPLHF. The CDR3 bases are TGTGCCAGCAACCTAGGGGATTTGGGTTCACCCCTCCACTTT.

The chain is built from TRBV7-9 and TRBJ2-5; 9 nucleotides agree with TRBD1. Germline V CDR1 and CDR2: SEHNR, FQNEAQ (reference sequence). CDR3 length: 16 amino acids. V gave up 0 bases and J gave up 4 bases; unmatched junction bases: 6. The DNA of the CDR3 is TGTGCCAGCAGCTTAGCAGGGACAGGGAAGAGAGAGACCCAGTACTTC. This sequence encodes CASSLAGTGKRETQYF.

The chain links TRBV12-3 or TRBV12-4 to TRBJ2-7, with no clear D. V was trimmed by 2 bases and J by 3 bases, leaving 8 bases between them. This CDR3 is 13 amino acids long. The CDR3 DNA follows: TGTGCCAGCAGTTTACCTGGGATCTACGAGCAGTACTTC. It yields the protein CASSLPGIYEQYF.

The chain uses TRBV30 and TRBJ1-6; D not certain. V shed 2 bases and J shed 9 bases, with 17 bases lying between them. Looked up from germline, CDR1 is GTSNPN and CDR2 is SVGIG (reference sequence). The CDR3 has 15 amino acids. The CDR3 DNA reads TGTGCCTGGAGTCCCCACAAACCGGTTGGTTCACCCCTCCACTTT. It encodes CAWSPHKPVGSPLHF.

The genes are TRBV24-1 and TRBJ1-1, with D hard to call. The V gene's germline CDR1 is KGHDR and CDR2 SFDVKD. The CDR3 consists of 13 residues. The V end lost 9 bases, the J end lost 4 bases, and 14 bases lay between the germline ends. The CDR3 DNA sequence: TGTGCCACCGATCGAGGCTTGGGCACTGAAGCTTTCTTT. Its translation is CATDRGLGTEAFF.